Below are 20 T cell receptor beta chains sequenced from a single sample in a study of cytomegalovirus exposure and HLA in healthy donors. Profiling relied on immunoSEQ multiplex PCR, and the TCRdb table lists in-frame clones only, not all of them. The sample records approximately 120,000 clones, 88% being singletons. The sequenced sample consisted of PBMCs. These receptors originate from a woman younger than 35 in good health and CMV-seronegative.

The chain combines TRBV19 with TRBJ2-5, with TRBD2 identical over 7 bases. V lost 3 bases to trimming and J lost 5 bases; unmatched junction nucleotides: 9. The CDR3 loop spans 15 amino acids. Germline loops: CDR1 LNHDA, CDR2 SQIVND (reference sequence). CDR3 bases: TGTGCCAGTAGTATGGCGGTAGCGGGCCAGGAGACCCAGTACTTC. It yields the protein CASSMAVAGQETQYF.

This clone appeared a few times. V gene TRBV6-6 combines with J gene TRBJ2-7, with D possibly matching TRBD2 (6 bases). V shed 3 bases and J shed 8 bases, with 11 bases lying between them. CDR1 and CDR2 (germline): MNHNY, SVGAGI (reference sequence). The CDR3 is made up of 12 amino acids. The DNA of the CDR3 is TGTGCCAGCAGTTATGTCCGGGAGAAGCAGTACTTC. This sequence encodes CASSYVREKQYF.

This sequence joins TRBV11-3 and TRBJ2-1, with D possibly TRBD2 on 5 matching bases. Trimming removed 5 bases from V and 0 bases from J, with 17 bases in between. Germline lookup yields CDR1 SGHNT and CDR2 YENEEA. The length of the CDR3 is 17 residues. CDR3 in amino acids: CASSPTGNPSSYNEQFF. As DNA, the CDR3 is TGTGCCAGCAGCCCCACCGGGAACCCGAGCTCCTACAATGAGCAGTTCTTC.

The gene calls are TRBV7-2 and TRBJ2-5; the match to TRBD2 covers 7 bases. The CDR3 spans 14 residues. The germline gives CDR1 SGHTA, CDR2 FQGNSA. V lost 5 bases, J lost 7 bases, and 10 bases stayed unmatched. The CDR3 nucleotides read TGTGCCAGCAGCCCAAAAAGAGGGGAGGGGACCCAGTACTTC. The encoded protein is CASSPKRGEGTQYF. Full variable domain (outside the CDR3, taken from reference TRBV7-2 and TRBJ2-5): GAGVSQSPSNKVTEKGKDVELRCDPISGHTALYWYRQSLGQGLEFLIYFQGNSAPDKSGLPSDRFSAERTGGSVSTLTIQRTQQEDSAVYLCASSPKRGEGTQYFGPGTRLLVL.

The chain employs TRBV28 and TRBJ2-7; D is perhaps TRBD1 (7 bases). Between the trimmed V and J ends, which lost 7 bases and 0 bases, there was a span of 19 bases. The CDR3 loop spans 16 amino acids. The germline V gene encodes CDR1 MDHEN and CDR2 SYDVKM. In DNA, the CDR3 is TGTGCCAGCACCCAAGGCGGGACAGCGAGCTCCTACGAGCAGTACTTC. Translation: CASTQGGTASSYEQYF.

The chain is built from TRBV4-3 and TRBJ2-3; possibly TRBD2 for D (7 bases). The CDR3 totals 19 residues. Germline V gene data show CDR1 as LGHNA and CDR2 as YSLEER. V lost 0 bases and J lost 1, with 20 bases in between. The CDR3 region is CASSQDPPQQGGGTDTQYF. Here the CDR3 DNA reads TGCGCCAGCAGCCAAGATCCCCCCCAACAGGGAGGGGGCACAGATACGCAGTATTTT.

The table lists this clone with a few counts. The J gene is TRBJ2-5, the V gene TRBV18, with D possibly TRBD1 on 6 matching bases. The V gene's germline CDR1 is KGHSH and CDR2 LQKENI. The V gene lost 3 bases and the J gene lost 5 bases, with 13 bases spanning the gap. The CDR3 contains 14 residues. The CDR3 region has the DNA TGTGCCAGCTCACCGAGAGGGGGTATCGAGACCCAGTACTTC. Its translation: CASSPRGGIETQYF.

This chain links TRBV30 with TRBJ2-1; perhaps TRBD1 as D (6 bases). Per the germline V gene, CDR1 is GTSNPN and CDR2 is SVGIG (reference sequence). The CDR3 consists of 14 residues. The V and J ends lost 4 bases and 3 bases respectively, with 13 bases between them. CDR3 nucleotides: TGTGCCTGGATGGACAGTCCCCGCTACAATGAGCAGTTCTTC. Translation gives CAWMDSPRYNEQFF.

The chain combines TRBV5-4 with TRBJ1-5; TRBD1 matches 9 bases. The ends lost 4 bases at V and 5 bases at J; junction bases unmatched: 7. Germline V gene sequence: CDR1 SGHNT, CDR2 YYREEE (reference sequence). CDR3 size: 15 residues. The CDR3 DNA sequence: TGTGCCAGCAGCCTTAACCGACAGGGGGATCAGCCCCAGCATTTT. The encoded protein is CASSLNRQGDQPQHF.

The CDR3 is CASSKEREFAEQYF. CDR3 nucleotide sequence: TGTGCCAGTAGTAAGGAGCGGGAGTTTGCCGAGCAGTACTTC. This chain uses TRBV19 with TRBJ2-7; 8 bases fit TRBD2. The CDR3 has 14 amino acids. Germline V gene lookup returns CDR1 LNHDA and CDR2 SQIVND (reference sequence). The junction had 8 bases not matched to a gene; V was cut back by 4 bases and J by 6 bases.

The chain combines TRBV7-8 with TRBJ1-1, with D hard to call. The CDR3 has 15 residues. Germline-derived CDR1 and CDR2 are SGHVS and FQNEAQ. V was trimmed by 2 bases and J by 5 bases, leaving 15 bases between them. The CDR3 nucleotides read TGTGCCAGCAGCTTATCAACTCGGGGTACGACTGAAGCTTTCTTT. Protein: CASSLSTRGTTEAFF.

This chain uses TRBV7-9 with TRBJ1-6; possible D gene TRBD1, 5 bases. Germline CDR1 and CDR2: SEHNR and FQNEAQ (reference sequence). CDR3 length: 14 residues. V lost 4 bases, J lost 6 bases, and 10 bases lay in between. CDR3 sequence (DNA): TGTGCCAGCAGCTCCGACAGATCTAATTCACCCCTCCACTTT. This gives the protein CASSSDRSNSPLHF.

This clone showed up just once. The V and J genes are TRBV15 and TRBJ2-7; 11 nucleotides match TRBD2. Germline assignment: CDR1 LNHNV and CDR2 YYDKDF (reference sequence). The V segment lost 0 bases and the J segment 5 bases; nucleotides outside the gene matches: 18. The CDR3 loop spans 20 amino acids. The CDR3 region has the DNA TGTGCCACCAGCAGAGATCGTCTCGGGCTAGCGGGAGGCAGTGGTAACGAGCAGTACTTC. Amino acids: CATSRDRLGLAGGSGNEQYF.

V and J are TRBV7-2 and TRBJ2-1, with 13 nucleotides matching TRBD2. J was trimmed by 2 bases and V by 7 bases; bases with no gene match: 2. This CDR3 region has 15 residues. Germline V lookup: CDR1 SGHTA, CDR2 FQGNSA. Here the CDR3 reads CASTGLAGAYNEQFF. Here the CDR3 DNA reads TGTGCCAGCACCGGACTAGCGGGGGCCTACAATGAGCAGTTCTTC.

The J gene is TRBJ2-2, the V gene TRBV2; D ambiguous. The CDR3 spans 13 residues. Between the trimmed V and J ends, which lost 6 bases and 2 bases, there was a span of 7 bases. CDR1 SNHLY and CDR2 FYNNEI come from the germline V gene. The CDR3: CASRAENTGELFF. CDR3 sequence (DNA): TGTGCCAGCAGGGCCGAAAACACCGGGGAGCTGTTTTTT.

This clone was detected only a few times. The chain links TRBV7-2 to TRBJ1-2, with D unresolved. CDR3 length: 15 amino acids. The germline gives CDR1 SGHTA, CDR2 FQGNSA. Trimming left V 5 bases short and J 4 bases short, with 17 bases between. As DNA, the CDR3 is TGTGCCAGCAGCCCCGAAGGTCTGGGGAGCTATGGCTACACCTTC. Translated, it gives CASSPEGLGSYGYTF.

The rearrangement links TRBV14 to TRBJ2-7, with 9 bases that match TRBD1. The CDR3 extends over 16 amino acids. Germline CDR1 reads SGHDN; CDR2 reads FVKESK. V dropped 0 bases and J dropped 0; count of bases not matched to a gene: 3. The CDR3 protein is CASSQERQGGSYEQYF. CDR3 bases: TGTGCCAGCAGCCAAGAGAGACAGGGGGGCTCCTACGAGCAGTACTTC.

The chain employs TRBV4-3 and TRBJ1-2; D may be TRBD1 (5 bases). V dropped 0 bases and J dropped 10 bases, with 18 bases sitting between them. Germline V CDR1 and CDR2: LGHNA, YSLEER. CDR3 length equals 15 residues. CDR3 protein: CASSQERLQTVAYTF. Here the CDR3 DNA reads TGCGCCAGCAGCCAAGAGCGTCTGCAGACAGTAGCCTACACCTTC.

The rearrangement links TRBV27 to TRBJ2-3; TRBD2 aligns across 9 bases. Looked up from germline, CDR1 is MNHEY and CDR2 is SMNVEV (reference sequence). CDR3 length: 15 amino acids. The J segment lost 5 bases and the V segment lost 6 bases, leaving 9 bases of the junction unmatched. The CDR3 DNA sequence: TGTGCCAGCAGGGTAGCGGGAGTCGGGGGAGATACGCAGTATTTT. Translating gives CASRVAGVGGDTQYF.

A remark on this clone: This same CDR3 is encoded by further DNA sequences in the sample. The chain has TRBV12-2 and TRBJ2-7; TRBD2 reflects the table's D call only, with no check against the DNA. TRBV12-2 is tagged as a pseudogene. This CDR3 has 15 amino acids. This chain's CDR3 is CASRPPGGVSNEQYF. CDR3 nucleotide sequence: TGTGCAAGTCGCCCGCCGGGAGGGGTTAGCAACGAGCAGTATTTC.